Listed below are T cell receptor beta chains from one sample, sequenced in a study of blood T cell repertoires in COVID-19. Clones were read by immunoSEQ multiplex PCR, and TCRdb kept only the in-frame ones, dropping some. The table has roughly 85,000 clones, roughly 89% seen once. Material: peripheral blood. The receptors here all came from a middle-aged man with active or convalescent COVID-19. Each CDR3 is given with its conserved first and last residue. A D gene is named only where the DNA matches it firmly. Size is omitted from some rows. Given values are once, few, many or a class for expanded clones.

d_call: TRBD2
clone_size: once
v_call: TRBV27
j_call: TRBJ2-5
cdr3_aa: CASSGGTSGHQETQYF
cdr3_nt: TGTGCCAGCAGTGGAGGGACTAGCGGGCACCAAGAGACCCAGTACTTC

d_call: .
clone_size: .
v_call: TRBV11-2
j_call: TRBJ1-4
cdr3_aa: CASSVNRVRDEKLFF
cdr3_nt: TGTGCCAGCAGCGTTAACAGGGTTCGCGATGAAAAACTGTTTTTT

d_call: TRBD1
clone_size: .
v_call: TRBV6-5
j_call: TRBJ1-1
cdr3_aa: CASSYGQGGTEAFF
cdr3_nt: TGTGCCAGCAGCTATGGACAGGGGGGCACTGAAGCTTTCTTT

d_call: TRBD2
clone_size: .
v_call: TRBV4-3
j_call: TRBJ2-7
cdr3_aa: CASSQEAGGPYEQYF
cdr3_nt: TGCGCCAGCAGCCAAGAGGCGGGGGGTCCCTACGAGCAGTACTTC

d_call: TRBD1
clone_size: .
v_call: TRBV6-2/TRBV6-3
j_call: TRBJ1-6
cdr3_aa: CASSLGTGGTSPLHF
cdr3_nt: TGTGCCAGCAGTCTGGGGACAGGGGGTACTTCACCCCTCCACTTT

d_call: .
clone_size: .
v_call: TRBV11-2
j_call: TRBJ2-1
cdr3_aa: CASSKRNRVLSYNEQFF
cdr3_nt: TGTGCCAGCAGCAAAAGAAACAGGGTCTTGTCCTACAATGAGCAGTTCTTC

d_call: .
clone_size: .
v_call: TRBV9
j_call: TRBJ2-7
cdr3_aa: CASSVDLSATSSYEQYF
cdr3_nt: TGTGCCAGCAGCGTAGATTTATCCGCGACTAGCTCCTACGAGCAGTACTTC

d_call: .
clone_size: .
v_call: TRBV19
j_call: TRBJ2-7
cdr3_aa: CASSTDSSYEQYF
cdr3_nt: TGTGCCAGTAGTACCGACAGTTCCTACGAGCAGTACTTC

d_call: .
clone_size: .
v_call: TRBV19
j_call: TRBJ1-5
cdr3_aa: CASMQQGSNQPQHF
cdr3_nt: TGTGCCAGTATGCAACAGGGTAGCAATCAGCCCCAGCATTTT

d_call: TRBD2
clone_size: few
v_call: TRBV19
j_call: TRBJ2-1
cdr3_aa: CASELAGAGNEQFF
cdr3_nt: TGTGCCAGTGAACTAGCGGGGGCAGGTAATGAGCAGTTCTTC

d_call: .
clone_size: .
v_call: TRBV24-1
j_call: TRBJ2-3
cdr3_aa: CATSDEHSTDTQYF
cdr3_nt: TGTGCCACCAGTGACGAGCATAGCACAGATACGCAGTATTTT

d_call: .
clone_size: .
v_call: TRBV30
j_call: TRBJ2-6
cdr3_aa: CAWSPGAAGANVLTF
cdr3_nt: TGTGCCTGGAGTCCTGGGGCAGCCGGGGCCAACGTCCTGACTTTC

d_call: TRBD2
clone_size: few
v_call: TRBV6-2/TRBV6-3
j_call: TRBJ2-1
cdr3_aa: CASSLAGGAHNEQFF
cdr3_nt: TGTGCCAGCAGTTTAGCGGGAGGGGCTCACAATGAGCAGTTCTTC

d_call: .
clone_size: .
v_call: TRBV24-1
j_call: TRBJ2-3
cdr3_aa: CATSERAYTDTQYF
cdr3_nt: TGTGCCACCAGTGAGCGGGCCTACACAGATACGCAGTATTTT

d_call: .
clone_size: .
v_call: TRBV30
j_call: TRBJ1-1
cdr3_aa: CAWRQFMNTEAFF
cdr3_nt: TGTGCCTGGAGACAGTTCATGAACACTGAAGCTTTCTTT

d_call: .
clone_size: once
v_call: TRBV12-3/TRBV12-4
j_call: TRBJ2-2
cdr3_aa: CASSEGGELFF
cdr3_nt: TGTGCCAGCAGTGAGGGCGGGGAGCTGTTTTTT

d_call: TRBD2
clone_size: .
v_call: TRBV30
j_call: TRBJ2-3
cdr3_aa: CACSGGPTDTQYF
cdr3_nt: TGTGCCTGTAGCGGGGGGCCCACAGATACGCAGTATTTT

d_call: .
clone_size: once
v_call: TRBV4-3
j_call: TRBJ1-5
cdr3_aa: CASSLPTGGEGDQPQHF
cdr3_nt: TGCGCCAGCAGCCTACCCACGGGAGGGGAAGGGGATCAGCCCCAGCATTTT

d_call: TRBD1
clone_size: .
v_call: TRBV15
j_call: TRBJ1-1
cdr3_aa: CATSRDRTGTEAFF
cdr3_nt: TGTGCCACCAGCAGAGACAGGACAGGGACTGAAGCTTTCTTT

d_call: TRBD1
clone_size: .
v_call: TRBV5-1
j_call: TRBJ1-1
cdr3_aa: CASSIGTGVGWTEAFF
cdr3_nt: TGCGCCAGCAGCATAGGGACAGGGGTAGGTTGGACTGAAGCTTTCTTT

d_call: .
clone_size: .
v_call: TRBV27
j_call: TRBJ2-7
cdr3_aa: CASSLIVRPYEQYF
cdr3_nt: TGTGCCAGCAGTTTAATCGTCAGGCCCTACGAGCAGTACTTC

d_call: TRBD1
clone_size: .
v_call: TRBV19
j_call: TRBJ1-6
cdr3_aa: CASSSDRGNSPLHF
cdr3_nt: TGTGCCAGTAGTTCAGACAGGGGAAATTCACCCCTCCACTTT

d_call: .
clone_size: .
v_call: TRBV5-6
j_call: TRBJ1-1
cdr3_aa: CASSTWGVGGTEAFF
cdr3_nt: TGTGCCAGCAGCACCTGGGGGGTGGGAGGGACTGAAGCTTTCTTT

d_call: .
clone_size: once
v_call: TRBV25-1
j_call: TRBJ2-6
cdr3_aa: CASSEWGAGANVLTF
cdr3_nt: TGTGCCAGCAGTGAATGGGGGGCTGGGGCCAACGTCCTGACTTTC